Listed here are 5 T cell receptor beta chains from one sample, sequenced in a study of blood T cell repertoires in COVID-19. Sequencing used immunoSEQ multiplex PCR; TCRdb keeps in-frame clones, though not all of them. The repertoire holds roughly 200,000 clones, with approximately 80% as singletons. Sequenced sample: peripheral blood. All receptors derive from a human donor in a cohort sampled during active COVID-19.

The gene calls are TRBV28 and TRBJ2-3; D possibly corresponds to TRBD1 (6 bases). The CDR3 runs 19 residues. Germline CDR1 is MDHEN and CDR2 is SYDVKM. The V and J ends lost 2 bases and 2 bases respectively, with 23 bases between them. Written as DNA, the CDR3 is TGTGCCAGCAGTTTACCCCCCTTGCTCTCAGAGGGGGACACAGATACGCAGTATTTT. Its translation is CASSLPPLLSEGDTDTQYF.

The rearrangement links TRBV9 to TRBJ1-4; TRBD1 is a possible D gene (6 bases). V lost 3 bases and J lost 5, with 11 bases in between. The V gene's germline CDR1 is SGDLS and CDR2 YYNGEE. The CDR3 consists of 14 residues. This CDR3 is CASSAQGTNEKLFF. CDR3 bases: TGTGCCAGCAGCGCTCAGGGGACGAATGAAAAACTGTTTTTT.

CDR3 coding DNA: TGCGCCAGCGGGGAGACAGGGGTTCGGGAAGCTTTCTTT. Encoded protein: CASGETGVREAFF. The gene calls are TRBV5-1 and TRBJ1-1; 8 positions agree with TRBD1. V trimming: 7 bases; J trimming: 8 bases; junction bases outside the gene matches: 10. The CDR3 has 13 residues. CDR1 is SGHRS and CDR2 is YFSETQ in the germline V gene.

The chain has TRBV18 and TRBJ2-5, with a weak D call TRBD1 (6 bases). The CDR3 contains 12 residues. Germline V gives CDR1 KGHSH, CDR2 LQKENI. V gave up 5 bases and J gave up 5 bases, with 9 bases separating them. The CDR3 nucleotides read TGTGCCAGCTCAAAAACAGGGGAGACCCAGTACTTC. Its translation: CASSKTGETQYF.

This chain links TRBV2 with TRBJ1-6; 9 bases are a match to TRBD1. This CDR3 is 14 amino acids long. J gave up 7 bases and V 6 bases, and 4 bases lay outside the gene matches. Germline values: CDR1 SNHLY, CDR2 FYNNEI. The CDR3 DNA reads as TGTGCCAGCAGAGGACAGGGGAAGAATTCACCCCTCCACTTT. Protein: CASRGQGKNSPLHF.